The rows below give T cell receptor beta chains drawn from one sample of a study of breast tumors, draining lymph nodes, adjacent tissues. TCRdb ran MiXCR on the multiplex PCR reads and lists one entry per CDR3 protein. The sample lists under 250,000 distinct CDR3 sequences, roughly 32% occurring once. Sequenced sample: axillary lymph node tissue. The receptors stem from a female donor with breast cancer. Some clones in this sample may be carry-over from other donors' samples. CDR3s leave out the opening cysteine and the closing phenylalanine or tryptophan. A D gene is named only where the DNA matches it firmly.

v_gene	j_gene	d_gene	CDR3aa
TRBV5-5	TRBJ2-2	-	ASSLLAAGGTGELF
TRBV5-1	TRBJ2-3	-	ASSWGSGITDTQY
TRBV24-1	TRBJ1-5	-	ATSDFPGRPQH
TRBV6-1	TRBJ1-2	-	ASRAKDRVFYGYT
TRBV5-1	TRBJ2-5	-	ASSLTGMIQETQY
TRBV14	TRBJ2-5	-	ASSQIYNQETQS
TRBV20-1	TRBJ2-3	TRBD2	SARGTSGTATQY
TRBV19	TRBJ2-3	TRBD2	ASSLRLAGGPTDTQY
TRBV6-5	TRBJ1-2	TRBD1	ASSSIILGQEYGYT
TRBV29-1	TRBJ2-2	TRBD2	SVERGVSVGELTDGGELF
TRBV11-2	TRBJ2-7	-	ASSLVPTGREQY
TRBV7-3	TRBJ2-1	-	ASSLGSRSGRDEQF
TRBV5-6	TRBJ1-5	TRBD1	ASSSTGQEETQH
TRBV19	TRBJ2-5	TRBD2	ASRTSPQETQY
TRBV5-8	TRBJ2-2	TRBD2	ASSQRASGRTGELF
TRBV29-1	TRBJ1-1	-	SVYRLNTETF
TRBV7-9	TRBJ2-1	TRBD2	ASGGDQAGQF
TRBV6-5	TRBJ1-1	-	ASTKNTEAF
TRBV27	TRBJ2-1	-	ASSTGRLDEQF
TRBV20-1	TRBJ2-4	-	SARDPGAKNIQY
TRBV5-1	TRBJ1-3	-	ASSSGATSGNTIY
TRBV6-2/TRBV6-3	TRBJ2-7	-	ASSYSRLGSEQY
TRBV6-1	TRBJ1-3	-	ASSEGTFGGGNTIY
TRBV20-1	TRBJ1-4	TRBD1	SASGTGHEKLF
TRBV5-1	TRBJ1-1	-	ASRKENTEAF
TRBV20-1	TRBJ1-6	-	SALSGISYNSPLH
TRBV7-2	TRBJ1-1	-	ASSYLTGIGTEAF
TRBV7-3	TRBJ2-2	-	ASSWTGAPFTGELF
TRBV30	TRBJ1-4	-	AWSEVRGQNEKLF
TRBV7-2	TRBJ1-6	TRBD1	ASSSPGTGGSGSSPLH
TRBV12-3/TRBV12-4	TRBJ1-3	-	ASSTRTTGNTIY
TRBV11-2	TRBJ2-7	-	ASSPAYEQY
TRBV19	TRBJ2-5	-	ASSPRRDEETQY
TRBV9	TRBJ2-1	TRBD1	ASSVGDRYNEQF
TRBV12-3/TRBV12-4	TRBJ2-7	-	ASSFTGRAYEQY
TRBV6-5	TRBJ1-5	-	AGEGRGGHDQPQH
TRBV3-1	TRBJ1-3	TRBD1	ASSRGQGLGNTIY
TRBV28	TRBJ2-3	TRBD2	ASSLAGGQGDTQY
TRBV25-1	TRBJ2-3	-	ASSASSGTRGGTQY
TRBV4-1	TRBJ2-3	TRBD2	ASSHGKFGTSEAQIRWY
TRBV24-1	TRBJ1-4	-	ATNNHGGELF
TRBV20-1	TRBJ1-5	-	SARDKGPPQH
TRBV11-3	TRBJ2-1	TRBD2	ASSLPSGVYNEQF
TRBV6-2/TRBV6-3	TRBJ1-4	-	ASSPEFFLEKLF
TRBV20-1	TRBJ2-7	-	SAITGTPPYEQY
TRBV6-1	TRBJ2-7	TRBD1	ASSDSGWGTGGEQY
TRBV6-4	TRBJ1-2	-	ASSRDPGDGYT
TRBV4-1	TRBJ2-3	TRBD2	ASSQVPSGVDTQY
TRBV19	TRBJ2-1	-	ASSPRQFYNEQF
TRBV4-2	TRBJ2-7	TRBD2	ASSQDSEGGSSYEQY
TRBV2	TRBJ1-2	-	ASSEAPPYGYT
TRBV20-1	TRBJ2-1	TRBD1	SASSSGTGNGGQF
TRBV20-1	TRBJ2-7	-	SAWDGSYEQY